These 20 T cell receptor beta chains share one sample of origin, sequenced in a study of breast tumors, draining lymph nodes, adjacent tissues. The lymph nodes were axillary draining lymph nodes from breast cancer patients. MiXCR, run by TCRdb on the multiplex PCR reads, gives a single entry per CDR3 protein. The repertoire holds 150,000 to 200,000 distinct CDR3 sequences, over 25% seen once, with 4% to 4.5% in the top ten. Sequencing was performed on axillary lymph node tissue. The receptors stem from a female donor with breast cancer. Some clones in this sample may be carry-over from other donors' samples.

This chain joins TRBV13 and TRBJ1-6, with 7 bases identical to TRBD1. Germline CDR1 and CDR2: PRHDT and FYEKMQ (reference sequence). J was trimmed by 9 bases and V by 2 bases; bases with no gene match: 7. The CDR3 spans 15 residues. The CDR3 reads CASSLLGGTASPLHF. CDR3 nucleotides: TGTGCCAGCAGCTTACTGGGGGGGACAGCTTCACCCCTCCACTTT.

This clonotype was found many times. The gene calls are TRBV20-1 and TRBJ2-7; 10 bases are a match to TRBD2. The CDR3 is 17 residues long. Germline CDR1 and CDR2: DFQATT and SNEGSKA (reference sequence). The V and J ends lost 0 bases and 4 bases, in that order; junction bases with no gene match: 12. The CDR3 region is CSARDLLSGGAGYEQYF. The CDR3 nucleotides are TGCAGTGCTAGAGATCTCTTAAGCGGGGGGGCTGGGTACGAGCAGTACTTC.

The chain joins TRBV5-4 to TRBJ2-7, with 7 bases identical to TRBD1. Looked up from germline, CDR1 is SGHNT and CDR2 is YYREEE (reference sequence). The J segment lost 2 bases and the V segment lost 0 bases, leaving 11 bases of the junction unmatched. CDR3 size: 17 residues. The chain's CDR3 is CASSLDLSRTGAYEQYF. CDR3 sequence (DNA): TGTGCCAGCAGCTTGGATTTGTCTCGGACAGGAGCCTACGAGCAGTACTTC.

This clonotype has ten or more counts. V and J are TRBV20-1 and TRBJ2-7; 9 bases agree with TRBD1. This CDR3 is 16 amino acids long. Germline loops: CDR1 DFQATT, CDR2 SNEGSKA (reference sequence). Losses at the gene ends were 0 bases for V and 1 base for J; bases not matched to a gene: 7. CDR3 in amino acids: CSARDLLGTGSYEQYF. As DNA, the CDR3 is TGCAGTGCTAGAGATCTCCTTGGGACAGGGTCCTACGAGCAGTACTTC.

This clonotype has just a few counts. This chain uses TRBV12-3 or TRBV12-4 with TRBJ2-3; D may be TRBD1 (6 bases). CDR3 length: 12 residues. Trimming took 3 bases from V and 8 from J, leaving 9 bases between them. For the CDR3, the DNA is TGTGCCAGCAGTTTGGGGGCAGGTACGCAGTATTTT. Protein product: CASSLGAGTQYF.

The table lists this clonotype with many counts. The chain carries TRBV18 and TRBJ2-7; D remains ambiguous. Looked up from germline, CDR1 is KGHSH and CDR2 is LQKENI. The CDR3 has 12 amino acids. V was clipped by 3 bases and J by 2 bases, with 5 bases between them. CDR3 DNA: TGTGCCAGCTCACCTACCCCCTACGAGCAGTACTTC. It encodes CASSPTPYEQYF.

The V and J genes are TRBV10-3 and TRBJ2-3; 7 bases are shared with TRBD2. With 9 bases clipped from V and 11 bases from J, the junction kept 23 bases outside the gene matches. Germline CDR1 and CDR2: ENHRY and SYGVKD. The CDR3 runs to 16 residues. The CDR3: CAMGMGGSGRPGEQYF. The CDR3 DNA is TGTGCCATGGGGATGGGCGGGAGTGGTCGACCGGGTGAGCAGTATTTT.

This clonotype came up many times. The chain couples TRBV4-3 to TRBJ2-7; no definite D call. Trimming took 1 base from V and 3 from J, leaving 7 bases between them. CDR1 and CDR2 (germline): LGHNA, YSLEER. The CDR3 consists of 13 residues. The CDR3 coding sequence is TGCGCCAGCAGCCAAGTGGTCAGCTACGAGCAGTACTTC. This codes for CASSQVVSYEQYF.

The chain joins TRBV6-1 to TRBJ1-2; D is unresolved. This CDR3 has 16 residues. Trimming left V 4 bases short and J 0 bases short, with 15 bases between. Germline V gene lookup returns CDR1 MNHNS and CDR2 SASEGT. The CDR3 sequence: CASSGSRQRPNYGYTF. The CDR3 DNA reads TGTGCCAGCAGTGGGTCGAGGCAGAGACCTAACTATGGCTACACCTTC.

The chain joins TRBV7-9 to TRBJ2-5; 8 positions agree with TRBD1. V lost 5 bases and J lost 5; bases outside the gene matches: 10. This CDR3 has 15 residues. CDR1 and CDR2 (germline): SEHNR, FQNEAQ (reference sequence). CDR3 amino acids: CASSLAPQGEETQYF. The CDR3 DNA follows: TGTGCCAGCAGCCTCGCTCCACAGGGGGAGGAGACCCAGTACTTC.

In this sample, this clonotype turned up many times. This chain uses TRBV7-2 with TRBJ2-7; 7 bases are a match to TRBD2. CDR3 size: 14 residues. Germline trimming cut 8 bases from V and 1 base from J; bases unmatched to any gene: 8. The V gene's germline CDR1 is SGHTA and CDR2 FQGNSA. The CDR3 loop is CASRPGGGSYEQYF. The CDR3 nucleotides read TGTGCCAGCCGACCGGGAGGCGGTTCCTACGAGCAGTACTTC.

This sequence joins TRBV20-1 and TRBJ2-5; TRBD2 might be the D (6 bases). The ends were cut back, 0 bases at V and 11 bases at J, with 28 bases in the middle. The CDR3 length is 17 residues. The germline V gene encodes CDR1 DFQATT and CDR2 SNEGSKA (reference sequence). CDR3 protein: CSARDPAGSARGDTQYF. The CDR3, as DNA: TGCAGTGCTAGAGATCCCGCCGGGAGCGCGAGGGGAGATACGCAGTACTTC.

The sample holds many counts of this clonotype. This chain joins TRBV7-9 and TRBJ2-1, with TRBD2 matching 12 bases. This CDR3 has 17 residues. V shed 2 bases, J shed 8 bases, and the junction held 10 bases outside the gene matches. Germline V gene data show CDR1 as SEHNR and CDR2 as FQNEAQ (reference sequence). The CDR3 sequence is CASSLPTSGRVRDEQFF. Here the CDR3 DNA reads TGTGCCAGCAGCTTACCGACTAGCGGGAGAGTTCGGGATGAGCAGTTCTTC.

This clonotype was detected many times. V usage is TRBV2 and J usage is TRBJ2-5, with D tentatively TRBD1 (6 bases). CDR1 is SNHLY and CDR2 is FYNNEI in the germline V gene. CDR3 length: 13 amino acids. Between the trimmed V and J ends, which lost 9 bases and 4 bases, there was a span of 15 bases. The CDR3 is CARKTGMGETQYF. CDR3 DNA sequence: TGTGCCAGGAAAACAGGGATGGGAGAGACCCAGTACTTC.

This clonotype showed up many times. The chain uses TRBV6-6 and TRBJ2-5, with 9 bases fitting TRBD2. This CDR3 has 13 amino acids. CDR1 is MNHNY, CDR2 SVGAGI, per germline (reference sequence). V lost 7 bases and J lost 2; bases outside the gene matches: 2. CDR3: CASTGLAQETQYF. DNA of the CDR3: TGTGCCAGCACCGGACTAGCGCAAGAGACCCAGTACTTC.

This chain uses TRBV9 with TRBJ1-1; a weak D match, TRBD1 (6 bases). This CDR3 is 13 amino acids long. Germline loops: CDR1 SGDLS, CDR2 YYNGEE. V lost 3 bases to trimming and J lost 2 bases, with 8 bases between them. The CDR3 reads CASSAGANTEAFF. The CDR3 bases are TGTGCCAGCAGCGCAGGGGCCAACACTGAAGCTTTCTTT.

This clonotype came up many times. The J gene is TRBJ1-2, the V gene TRBV12-3 or TRBV12-4, with a tentative D call TRBD1 (5 bases). Trimming pared 5 bases from V and 4 bases from J, leaving 23 bases between. The CDR3 extends over 17 amino acids. The CDR3 loop reads CASSPIPSGMGVYGYTF. The CDR3 coding sequence is TGTGCCAGCAGTCCTATCCCGTCTGGAATGGGGGTCTATGGCTACACCTTC.

This clonotype was seen many times. The rearrangement links TRBV7-9 to TRBJ2-7; weak D call: TRBD1 (6 bases). V lost 3 bases and J 5 bases, leaving 17 bases between the germline ends. The CDR3 has 15 residues. CDR1 and CDR2 from the germline V gene are SEHNR and FQNEAQ (reference sequence). CDR3 in DNA: TGTGCCAGCAGCTTCCGGCAGGGGATGTTGAACGAGCAGTACTTC. Its protein product is CASSFRQGMLNEQYF. Full variable domain (remainder filled in from reference TRBV7-9 and TRBJ2-7): DTGVSQNPRHKITKRGQNVTFRCDPISEHNRLYWYRQTLGQGPEFLTYFQNEAQLEKSRLLSDRFSAERPKGSFSTLEIQRTEQGDSAMYLCASSFRQGMLNEQYFGPGTRLTVT.

As regards this clonotype: Since a much larger clone is just one base distant, this may be a read error. The CDR3 carries no conserved terminal phenylalanine or tryptophan, so it likely arises from a read error. The gene calls are TRBV28 and TRBJ1-5, with D unresolved. V was cut by 8 bases and J by 1 base, with 15 bases left in between. Germline values: CDR1 MDHEN, CDR2 SYDVKM. This CDR3 has 15 amino acids. CDR3: CASGGGYSSNQPQHL. CDR3 nucleotides: TGTGCCAGCGGAGGAGGGTATTCGAGCAATCAGCCCCAGCATCTT.

This sequence joins TRBV9 and TRBJ1-6; D not resolved. The CDR3 covers 16 residues. Germline CDR1 SGDLS, CDR2 YYNGEE. The CDR3 spells CLSSVGVGSPNSPLHF. The DNA of the CDR3 is TGTCTCAGCAGCGTAGGAGTCGGATCTCCCAATTCACCCCTCCACTTT.